One sample yielded the 27 T cell receptor beta chains listed below, sequenced in a study of control samples from healthy donors and cancer patients. The protocol was immunoSEQ multiplex PCR, while the TCRdb copy is restricted to in-frame clones and leaves out a portion. The sample lists roughly 92,000 clones; about 88% were seen once. The source material was blood. These receptors were taken from a woman aged 45-65 years in good health.

This clone came up once. The rearrangement joins TRBV4-1 to TRBJ1-6; no definite D call. The CDR3 is 15 amino acids. V was cut by 1 base and J by 6 bases, with 10 bases left in between. Germline V lookup: CDR1 MGHRA, CDR2 YSYEKL. CDR3 residues: CASSQGPRRNSPLHF. The CDR3 DNA reads TGCGCCAGCAGCCAAGGCCCCCGCCGTAATTCACCCCTCCACTTT.

The J gene is TRBJ1-1, the V gene TRBV15; possibly TRBD1 for D (6 bases). This CDR3 has 15 residues. V shed 5 bases and J shed 2 bases, with 15 bases lying between them. Germline V gives CDR1 LNHNV, CDR2 YYDKDF (reference sequence). The CDR3 here is CATSPVAGVNTEAFF. Written as DNA, the CDR3 is TGTGCCACCAGCCCAGTAGCAGGGGTAAACACTGAAGCTTTCTTT.

The CDR3: CAVGRGIYQESSGANVLTF. The CDR3 bases are TGTGCCGTAGGCAGGGGGATTTATCAGGAGTCCTCTGGGGCCAACGTCCTGACTTTC. This rearrangement joins TRBV7-7 to TRBJ2-6; TRBD1 matches at 7 bases. The ends lost 11 bases at V and 0 bases at J; junction bases unmatched: 19. CDR3 length equals 19 residues. The germline V gene encodes CDR1 SSHAT and CDR2 FNYEAQ (reference sequence).

The genes are TRBV7-2 and TRBJ1-5; 8 nucleotides match TRBD1. The CDR3 has 15 amino acids. The J segment lost 7 bases and the V segment lost 5 bases, leaving 10 bases of the junction unmatched. CDR1 and CDR2 (germline): SGHTA, FQGNSA. DNA of the CDR3: TGTGCCAGCAGCCAAGACGACAGGGGTGGCCAGCCCCAGCATTTT. Translated: CASSQDDRGGQPQHF.

The chain carries TRBV12-3 or TRBV12-4 and TRBJ1-1; D call uncertain. CDR3 size: 13 residues. V shed 6 bases and J shed 11 bases, with 19 bases lying between them. The CDR3 bases are TGTGCCAGCAGCCCACACCGCAGCGGAGGGGCTTTCTTT. It specifies CASSPHRSGGAFF.

In DNA, the CDR3 is TGTGCCAGCAGGGTTCGCGGGACAGGGAGTTATAGCAATCAGCCCCAGCATTTT. Its protein product is CASRVRGTGSYSNQPQHF. The chain is built from TRBV27 and TRBJ1-5, with 9 bases identical to TRBD1. With 6 bases clipped from V and 0 bases from J, the junction kept 12 bases outside the gene matches. Germline V gene sequence: CDR1 MNHEY, CDR2 SMNVEV (reference sequence). CDR3 length: 18 residues.

V usage is TRBV10-3 and J usage is TRBJ1-1; weak D call: TRBD1 (6 bases). V was pared by 11 bases and J by 0 bases, with 10 bases between. CDR3 length: 12 residues. Germline assignment: CDR1 ENHRY and CDR2 SYGVKD. The CDR3 sequence: CAVRQVNTEAFF. The DNA for the CDR3 is TGTGCCGTCCGACAGGTGAACACTGAAGCTTTCTTT.

In this sample, this clone turned up once. The J gene is TRBJ1-3, the V gene TRBV28, with 7 bases matching TRBD1. Trimming took 4 bases from V and 0 from J; bases not matched to a gene: 3. Germline V CDR1 and CDR2: MDHEN, SYDVKM. CDR3 length equals 15 residues. The CDR3 nucleotides read TGTGCCAGCAGTTCGGGGACAGCCTCTGGAAACACCATATATTTT. It codes for CASSSGTASGNTIYF.

J is TRBJ2-5 and V is TRBV19, with unresolved D. Trimming took off 6 bases at V and 5 bases at J, with 19 bases between the two ends. The germline V gene encodes CDR1 LNHDA and CDR2 SQIVND (reference sequence). This CDR3 has 15 residues. CDR3 sequence: CASRGSYPLSETQYF. The CDR3 DNA reads as TGTGCCAGTAGAGGATCATATCCGTTGTCGGAGACCCAGTACTTC. Full variable domain (remainder filled in from reference TRBV19 and TRBJ2-5): DGGITQSPKYLFRKEGQNVTLSCEQNLNHDAMYWYRQDPGQGLRLIYYSQIVNDFQKGDIAEGYSVSREKKESFPLTVTSAQKNPTAFYLCASRGSYPLSETQYFGPGTRLLVL.

This CDR3 is CASMGRQGYQPQHF. Written as DNA, the CDR3 is TGTGCCAGCATGGGGCGACAGGGATATCAGCCCCAGCATTTT. The chain links TRBV2 to TRBJ1-5; 7 bases are shared with TRBD1. CDR3 length: 14 amino acids. The junction had 8 bases not matched to a gene; V was cut back by 7 bases and J by 5 bases. Germline lookup yields CDR1 SNHLY and CDR2 FYNNEI.

The chain couples TRBV29-1 to TRBJ2-3; TRBD2 agrees at 13 bases. The junction had 4 bases not matched to a gene; V was cut back by 7 bases and J by 0 bases. The CDR3 is made up of 15 amino acids. Germline V gene data show CDR1 as SQVTM and CDR2 as ANQGSEA. As DNA, the CDR3 is TGCAGCGCGAGACTAGCGGGAGGTAGCACAGATACGCAGTATTTT. This sequence encodes CSARLAGGSTDTQYF.

The gene calls are TRBV19 and TRBJ1-1; D may be TRBD1 (5 bases). Deletions cut 3 bases from V and 1 base from J, with 15 bases between. This CDR3 is built from 16 residues. CDR1 is LNHDA and CDR2 is SQIVND in the germline V gene (reference sequence). CDR3 coding DNA: TGTGCCAGTAGTATTGTGGGGGGAAGGGGGAACACTGAAGCTTTCTTT. It is translated as CASSIVGGRGNTEAFF.

The chain carries TRBV7-3 and TRBJ2-3, with 10 bases fitting TRBD2. CDR1 and CDR2 (germline): SGHTA, FQGTGA. The CDR3 totals 15 residues. J gave up 8 bases and V 6 bases, and 11 bases lay outside the gene matches. The DNA for the CDR3 is TGTGCCAGCAGTCTGACTAGCGGGCGCGAGGGTACGCAGTATTTT. Translated: CASSLTSGREGTQYF.

The V gene is TRBV9, the J gene TRBJ2-3; TRBD2 might be the D (7 bases). V lost 4 bases to trimming and J lost 2 bases, with 20 bases between them. The CDR3 runs to 17 residues. Per the germline V gene, CDR1 is SGDLS and CDR2 is YYNGEE. The CDR3 loop reads CASSRPFRGGNTDTQYF. CDR3 coding DNA: TGTGCCAGCAGCCGACCCTTTAGGGGGGGGAACACAGATACGCAGTATTTT.

The rearrangement links TRBV27 to TRBJ2-2; 10 positions agree with TRBD2. Germline CDR1 MNHEY, CDR2 SMNVEV (reference sequence). After removal of 7 bases from V and 5 bases from J, the junction contained 10 bases not matched to a gene. The CDR3 covers 16 residues. CDR3 in amino acids: CASMISGRAGTGELFF. DNA for the CDR3: TGTGCCAGCATGATAAGCGGGAGGGCCGGGACCGGGGAGCTGTTTTTT.

This chain connects TRBV2 to TRBJ1-1; 8 bases map to TRBD1. The germline CDR1 and CDR2 sequences are SNHLY and FYNNEI. The CDR3 is 14 residues long. J gave up 5 bases and V 3 bases, and 5 bases lay outside the gene matches. The CDR3 loop is CASSDVRGHTEAFF. CDR3 sequence (DNA): TGTGCCAGCAGTGACGTCAGGGGGCATACTGAAGCTTTCTTT.

The rearrangement uses TRBV19 and TRBJ1-2; tentative D call: TRBD1 (5 bases). The CDR3 runs to 13 residues. V lost 0 bases, J lost 4 bases, and 6 bases lay in between. The germline gives CDR1 LNHDA, CDR2 SQIVND (reference sequence). The CDR3 sequence: CASSIEGVYGYTF. DNA for the CDR3: TGTGCCAGTAGTATAGAGGGGGTCTATGGCTACACCTTC.

The chain is built from TRBV4-2 and TRBJ1-4; 8 positions agree with TRBD1. The CDR3 spans 18 residues. The V segment lost 0 bases and the J segment 2 bases; nucleotides outside the gene matches: 8. Germline V CDR1 and CDR2: LGHNA, YNFKEQ. The CDR3 reads CASSQDYRGVVTNEKLFF. CDR3 sequence (DNA): TGTGCCAGCAGCCAAGACTACAGGGGGGTTGTGACTAATGAAAAACTGTTTTTT.

This chain uses TRBV27 with TRBJ1-6; no firm D call. There are 15 residues in the CDR3. V was clipped by 5 bases and J by 5 bases, with 13 bases between them. The germline gives CDR1 MNHEY, CDR2 SMNVEV (reference sequence). The CDR3 DNA follows: TGTGCCAGCAGTCTATGGGATACGGATAATTCACCCCTCCACTTT. Its protein is CASSLWDTDNSPLHF.

The rearrangement joins TRBV5-4 to TRBJ1-2, with a possible D match to TRBD1 (6 bases). The germline V gene encodes CDR1 SGHNT and CDR2 YYREEE (reference sequence). The V and J ends lost 4 bases and 1 base respectively, with 8 bases between them. This CDR3 has 13 residues. This chain's CDR3 is CASSPDSNYGYTF. The CDR3 DNA reads as TGTGCCAGCAGCCCGGACAGTAACTATGGCTACACCTTC.

The chain combines TRBV4-3 with TRBJ1-3; D remains ambiguous. The CDR3 is made up of 14 amino acids. V was trimmed by 0 bases and J by 3 bases, leaving 6 bases between them. Looked up from germline, CDR1 is LGHNA and CDR2 is YSLEER. CDR3 sequence (DNA): TGCGCCAGCAGCCAAGATCTCGGTGGAAACACCATATATTTT. Translated: CASSQDLGGNTIYF.

The chain carries TRBV6-5 and TRBJ2-1; D may be TRBD2 (6 bases). The CDR3 spans 15 residues. Germline-derived CDR1 and CDR2 are MNHEY and SVGAGI. Trimming shortened V by 8 bases and J by 1 base, and 15 bases separated the two germline ends. Here the CDR3 reads CASGDSLWSYNEQFF. In nucleotides, the CDR3 is TGTGCCAGCGGGGACTCCCTTTGGTCCTACAATGAGCAGTTCTTC.

The chain carries TRBV28 and TRBJ1-1; 7 bases agree with TRBD1. The CDR3 is made up of 15 amino acids. Germline CDR1 and CDR2: MDHEN and SYDVKM. V dropped 1 base and J dropped 0; count of bases not matched to a gene: 2. This CDR3 reads CASSLSGTVNTEAFF. CDR3 coding DNA: TGTGCCAGCAGTTTATCCGGGACAGTGAACACTGAAGCTTTCTTT. The full variable domain, in which reference TRBV28 and TRBJ1-1 provide the parts outside the CDR3, is DVKVTQSSRYLVKRTGEKVFLECVQDMDHENMFWYRQDPGLGLRLIYFSYDVKMKEKGDIPEGYSVSREKKERFSLILESASTNQTSMYLCASSLSGTVNTEAFFGQGTRLTVV.

A few counts support this clone. In DNA form, the CDR3 reads TGTGCCAGCAGCTTAGAGTCAGGGGGCGAGAGTAACTATGGCTACACCTTC. It translates to CASSLESGGESNYGYTF. The V and J genes are TRBV7-2 and TRBJ1-2; 8 positions agree with TRBD1. The ends lost 1 base at V and 1 base at J; junction bases unmatched: 8. Germline assignment: CDR1 SGHTA and CDR2 FQGNSA. This CDR3 comprises 17 residues.

The chain carries TRBV7-2 and TRBJ2-7; possible D gene TRBD1, 5 bases. Trimming left V 5 bases short and J 4 bases short, with 9 bases between. Germline CDR1 reads SGHTA; CDR2 reads FQGNSA. The CDR3 runs to 12 residues. The CDR3 protein is CASSPDTYEQYF. Written as DNA, the CDR3 is TGTGCCAGCAGCCCGGACACTTACGAGCAGTACTTC.

The rearrangement uses TRBV7-8 and TRBJ1-1, with D unclear. The CDR3 consists of 14 residues. Per the germline V gene, CDR1 is SGHVS and CDR2 is FQNEAQ. Trimming cost V 5 bases and J 4 bases, with 14 bases left between them. The DNA for the CDR3 is TGTGCCAGCAGCCGCGATCCCGTCCCCACTGAAGCTTTCTTT. Translated: CASSRDPVPTEAFF.

The chain is built from TRBV13 and TRBJ1-1; D uncertain. The CDR3 is 14 residues long. CDR1 and CDR2 (germline): PRHDT, FYEKMQ (reference sequence). The V end was cut by 0 bases, the J end by 8 bases, with 13 bases between. The CDR3 bases are TGTGCCAGCAGCTTAGGCGCTGGTCGCCCCGAAGCTTTCTTT. This codes for CASSLGAGRPEAFF.